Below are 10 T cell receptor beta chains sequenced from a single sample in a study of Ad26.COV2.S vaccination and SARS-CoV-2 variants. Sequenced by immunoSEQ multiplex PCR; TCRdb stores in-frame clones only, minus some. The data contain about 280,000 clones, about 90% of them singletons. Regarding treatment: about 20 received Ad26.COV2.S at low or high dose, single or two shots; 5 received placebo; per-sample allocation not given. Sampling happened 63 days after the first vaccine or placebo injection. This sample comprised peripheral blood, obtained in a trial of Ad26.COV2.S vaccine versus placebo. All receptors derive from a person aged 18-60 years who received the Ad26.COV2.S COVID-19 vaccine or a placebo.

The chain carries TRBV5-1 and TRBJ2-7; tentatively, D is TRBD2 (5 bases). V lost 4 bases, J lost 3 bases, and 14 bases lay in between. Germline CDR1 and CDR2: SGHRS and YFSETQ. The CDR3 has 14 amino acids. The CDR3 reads CASSLVPGDYEQYF. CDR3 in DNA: TGCGCCAGCAGCCTGGTCCCCGGGGACTACGAGCAGTACTTC.

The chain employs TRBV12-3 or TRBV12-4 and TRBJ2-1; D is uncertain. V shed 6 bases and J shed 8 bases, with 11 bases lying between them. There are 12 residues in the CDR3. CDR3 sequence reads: CASRIANDEQFF. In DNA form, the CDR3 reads TGTGCCAGCAGAATCGCTAACGATGAGCAGTTCTTC.

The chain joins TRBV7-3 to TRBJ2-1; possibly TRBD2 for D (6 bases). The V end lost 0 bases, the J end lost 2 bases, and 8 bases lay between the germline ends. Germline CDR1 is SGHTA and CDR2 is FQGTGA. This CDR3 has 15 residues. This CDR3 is CASSLTRGAYNEQFF. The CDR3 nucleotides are TGTGCCAGCAGCTTAACGCGGGGAGCCTACAATGAGCAGTTCTTC.

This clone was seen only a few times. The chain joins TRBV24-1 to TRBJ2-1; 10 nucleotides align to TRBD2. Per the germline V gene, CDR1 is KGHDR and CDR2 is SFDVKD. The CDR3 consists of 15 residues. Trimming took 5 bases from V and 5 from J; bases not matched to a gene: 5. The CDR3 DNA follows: TGTGCCACCAGTGTAGGGACTAGCGACAACAATGAGCAGTTCTTC. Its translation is CATSVGTSDNNEQFF.

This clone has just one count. DNA for the CDR3: TGTGCCAGCTCACAAACGGACAGGGGCCCTAGCAATCAGCCCCAGCATTTT. Amino acid sequence: CASSQTDRGPSNQPQHF. The V and J genes are TRBV18 and TRBJ1-5; 9 bases match TRBD1. The CDR3 extends over 17 amino acids. Germline V gene lookup returns CDR1 KGHSH and CDR2 LQKENI. Trimming took 4 bases from V and 0 from J; bases not matched to a gene: 7.

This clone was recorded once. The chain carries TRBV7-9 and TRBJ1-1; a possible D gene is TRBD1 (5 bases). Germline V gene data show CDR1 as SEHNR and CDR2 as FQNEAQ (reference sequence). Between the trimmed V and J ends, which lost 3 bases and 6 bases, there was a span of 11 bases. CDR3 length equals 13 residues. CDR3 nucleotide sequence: TGTGCCAGCAGCTTCCTAGGGGTGGCTGAAGCTTTCTTT. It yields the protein CASSFLGVAEAFF.

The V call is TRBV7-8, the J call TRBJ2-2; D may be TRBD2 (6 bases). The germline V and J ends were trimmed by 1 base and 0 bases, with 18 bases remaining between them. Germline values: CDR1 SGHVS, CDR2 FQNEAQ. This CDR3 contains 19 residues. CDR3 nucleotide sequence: TGTGCCAGCAGCTTAGGGAGATGGCTAGCGAACACGAACACCGGGGAGCTGTTTTTT. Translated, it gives CASSLGRWLANTNTGELFF.

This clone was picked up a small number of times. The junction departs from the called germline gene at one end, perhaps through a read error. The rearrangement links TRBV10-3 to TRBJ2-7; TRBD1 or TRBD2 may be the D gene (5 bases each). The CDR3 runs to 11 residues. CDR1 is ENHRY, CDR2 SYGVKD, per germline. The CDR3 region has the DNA TGTGCCACTAGTAGTGAGGGTCGGGGCTTCTTC. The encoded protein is CATSSEGRGFF.

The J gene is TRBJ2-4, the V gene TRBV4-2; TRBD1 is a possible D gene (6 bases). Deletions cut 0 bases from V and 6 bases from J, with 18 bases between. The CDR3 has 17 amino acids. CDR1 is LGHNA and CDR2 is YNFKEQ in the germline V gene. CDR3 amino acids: CASSQDQTGIGGNIQYF. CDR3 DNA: TGTGCCAGCAGCCAAGATCAAACAGGGATTGGGGGAAACATTCAGTACTTC.

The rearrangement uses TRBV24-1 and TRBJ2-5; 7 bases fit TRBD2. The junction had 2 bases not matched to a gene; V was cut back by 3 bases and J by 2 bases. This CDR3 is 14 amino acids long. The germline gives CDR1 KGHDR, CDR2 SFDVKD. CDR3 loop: CATSDNGGQETQYF. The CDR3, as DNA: TGTGCCACCAGTGATAACGGGGGGCAAGAGACCCAGTACTTC.